Each of the 24 T cell receptor beta chains below was sequenced from the same sample in a study of Tregs in tolerant kidney transplant recipients. The table came from immunoSEQ multiplex PCR; TCRdb's copy has only in-frame clones and leaves some out. The table records roughly 46,000 clones, roughly nine tenths of them present only once. Sequences were obtained from Tregs from blood. The receptors were gathered from a human donor in good health.

The V gene is TRBV7-9, the J gene TRBJ2-7; D might be TRBD2 (6 bases). Germline assignment: CDR1 SEHNR and CDR2 FQNEAQ (reference sequence). Trimming stripped 8 bases from V and 2 bases from J, with 22 bases between. The CDR3 length is 16 residues. This CDR3 reads CASGTPRPPWTYEQYF. CDR3 nucleotide sequence: TGTGCCAGCGGGACTCCCCGGCCCCCCTGGACCTACGAGCAGTACTTC.

The gene calls are TRBV7-9 and TRBJ2-7; D gene unclear. The V gene's germline CDR1 is SEHNR and CDR2 FQNEAQ (reference sequence). The V end lost 0 bases, the J end lost 6 bases, and 6 bases lay between the germline ends. The CDR3 extends over 12 amino acids. CDR3 in amino acids: CASSLAGPEQYF. The CDR3 nucleotides read TGTGCCAGCAGCTTAGCGGGTCCCGAGCAGTACTTC.

This clone appeared once. The chain uses TRBV5-4 and TRBJ1-5, with a tentative D call TRBD1 (6 bases). With 1 base removed from V and 2 bases from J, the gap between germline ends came to 7 bases. The V gene's germline CDR1 is SGHNT and CDR2 YYREEE (reference sequence). The CDR3 is made up of 14 amino acids. Here the CDR3 DNA reads TGTGCCAGCAGCTTGAGGGGGGGCAATCAGCCCCAGCATTTT. Its protein is CASSLRGGNQPQHF.

The V and J genes are TRBV4-2 and TRBJ2-1; D ambiguous. The CDR3 sequence is 14 residues long. The V gene lost 1 base and the J gene lost 7 bases, with 11 bases spanning the gap. Germline CDR1 is LGHNA and CDR2 is YNFKEQ. The CDR3 sequence is CASSQVAAFNEQFF. The CDR3 coding sequence is TGTGCCAGCAGCCAAGTTGCGGCCTTTAATGAGCAGTTCTTC.

The chain carries TRBV5-1 and TRBJ1-1; D not resolved. Germline CDR1 SGHRS, CDR2 YFSETQ. V was pared by 0 bases and J by 0 bases, with 12 bases between. The CDR3 loop spans 16 amino acids. The DNA of the CDR3 is TGCGCCAGCAGCTTGGCCGGGAACAGTATGAACACTGAAGCTTTCTTT. Translating it yields CASSLAGNSMNTEAFF.

The chain has TRBV6-5 and TRBJ1-3, with a weak D call TRBD1 (6 bases). Trimming removed 2 bases from V and 2 bases from J, with 13 bases in between. Per the germline V gene, CDR1 is MNHEY and CDR2 is SVGAGI. The length of the CDR3 is 16 residues. The CDR3 loop reads CASSYDGQLTGNTIYF. As DNA, the CDR3 is TGTGCCAGCAGTTACGACGGACAGCTGACTGGAAACACCATATATTTT.

The chain employs TRBV27 and TRBJ2-4; D ambiguous. The CDR3 spans 12 residues. CDR1 and CDR2 from the germline V gene are MNHEY and SMNVEV (reference sequence). V was trimmed by 4 bases and J by 6 bases, leaving 7 bases between them. The CDR3 reads CASSSRRNIQYF. CDR3 DNA: TGTGCCAGCAGTTCGAGGAGAAACATTCAGTACTTC.

This clone was picked up one time. The chain combines TRBV5-4 with TRBJ2-3; D not resolved. Germline CDR1 reads SGHNT; CDR2 reads YYREEE (reference sequence). The CDR3 runs 13 residues. V was trimmed by 3 bases and J by 2 bases, leaving 7 bases between them. The CDR3 is CASSSPFTDTQYF. CDR3 bases: TGTGCCAGCAGCTCCCCCTTCACAGATACGCAGTATTTT.

The chain employs TRBV10-1 and TRBJ2-7; no reliable D call. The CDR3 sequence is 14 residues long. Germline CDR1 reads WNHNN; CDR2 reads SYGVQD (reference sequence). V was cut by 2 bases and J by 6 bases, with 14 bases left in between. CDR3 sequence: CASSESLNKREQYF. DNA for the CDR3: TGCGCCAGCAGTGAGAGTCTAAATAAGCGCGAGCAGTACTTC.

This chain connects TRBV4-2 to TRBJ1-1; 7 bases agree with TRBD1. Germline-derived CDR1 and CDR2 are LGHNA and YNFKEQ. This CDR3 is 14 amino acids long. V gave up 3 bases and J gave up 11 bases; unmatched junction bases: 12. The DNA for the CDR3 is TGTGCCAGCAGCCATCTCTCCAGGGGGAGTAAGGCTTTCTTT. Translating it yields CASSHLSRGSKAFF.

This clone came up once. V usage is TRBV9 and J usage is TRBJ1-1; 7 bases align to TRBD1. Germline V CDR1 and CDR2: SGDLS, YYNGEE. The CDR3 covers 14 residues. With V trimmed by 4 bases and J by 5 bases, 8 bases remained unmatched. As DNA, the CDR3 is TGTGCCAGCAGCCGGACAGGATTGGAGACTGAAGCTTTCTTT. It specifies CASSRTGLETEAFF.

The J gene is TRBJ1-1, the V gene TRBV2; TRBD1 is a possible D gene (5 bases). The germline gives CDR1 SNHLY, CDR2 FYNNEI. Trimming removed 7 bases from V and 3 bases from J, with 15 bases in between. There are 14 residues in the CDR3. The CDR3 DNA sequence: TGTGCCAGCACCGCCAGGGTTTGGGACACTGAAGCTTTCTTT. Amino acid sequence: CASTARVWDTEAFF.

The chain employs TRBV18 and TRBJ2-7; D is possibly TRBD1 or TRBD2 (5 bases each). The CDR3 runs 17 residues. Trimming removed 3 bases from V and 1 base from J, with 19 bases in between. Germline values: CDR1 KGHSH, CDR2 LQKENI. The CDR3 nucleotides are TGTGCCAGCTCACCTCCAGCAGGGTCCAGCGGTTCCTACGAGCAGTACTTC. Its translation is CASSPPAGSSGSYEQYF. The full variable domain, rest sourced from reference TRBV18 and TRBJ2-7, is NAGVMQNPRHLVRRRGQEARLRCSPMKGHSHVYWYRQLPEEGLKFMVYLQKENIIDESGMPKERFSAEFPKEGPSILRIQQVVRGDSAAYFCASSPPAGSSGSYEQYFGPGTRLTVT.

The chain uses TRBV5-4 and TRBJ2-1; D not resolved. The CDR3 spans 15 residues. Germline V gene data show CDR1 as SGHNT and CDR2 as YYREEE (reference sequence). V lost 0 bases, J lost 12 bases, and 19 bases lay in between. The CDR3, as DNA: TGTGCCAGCAGCTTGGATAGGCTCGCAACCTCTTTGCAGTTCTTC. It is translated as CASSLDRLATSLQFF. The full variable domain, completed using reference TRBV5-4 and TRBJ2-1, is ETGVTQSPTHLIKTRGQQVTLRCSSQSGHNTVSWYQQALGQGPQFIFQYYREEENGRGNFPPRFSGLQFPNYSSELNVNALELDDSALYLCASSLDRLATSLQFFGPGTRLTVL.

J is TRBJ2-5 and V is TRBV19, with 7 bases matching TRBD1. Germline V gene sequence: CDR1 LNHDA, CDR2 SQIVND (reference sequence). The CDR3 spans 14 residues. The V gene end was trimmed by 5 bases and the J gene end by 5 bases; junction bases not matched to a gene: 8. The DNA of the CDR3 is TGTGCCAGTAGTGTACTAGGGGGCCTGGAGACCCAGTACTTC. Its translation is CASSVLGGLETQYF.

The rearrangement links TRBV27 to TRBJ2-1; TRBD1 is a possible D gene (7 bases). V lost 6 bases and J lost 3, with 18 bases in between. CDR1 and CDR2 (germline): MNHEY, SMNVEV (reference sequence). The CDR3 is 16 amino acids. CDR3 in amino acids: CASRVFQGGSYNEQFF. The CDR3 DNA sequence: TGTGCCAGCAGGGTTTTCCAGGGGGGAAGCTACAATGAGCAGTTCTTC.

The rearrangement links TRBV30 to TRBJ1-1; D remains ambiguous. This CDR3 contains 13 residues. Trimming removed 2 bases at V and 1 base at J, with 8 bases between. In germline, CDR1 is GTSNPN, CDR2 SVGIG (reference sequence). In nucleotides, the CDR3 is TGTGCCTGGAGTACGGGGTGGAACACTGAAGCTTTCTTT. This encodes CAWSTGWNTEAFF.

This clone was seen only once. The junction differs from germline at one of its ends, possibly a read error. The chain carries TRBV7-7 and TRBJ2-3, with D tentatively TRBD1 or TRBD2 (5 bases each). The length of the CDR3 is 15 residues. From germline, CDR1 is SSHAT and CDR2 FNYEAQ (reference sequence). The DNA of the CDR3 is TGTGCTAGCACCCCCGGGACGAGGGCGTCAGATACGCAGTATTTT. Translated: CASTPGTRASDTQYF.

J is TRBJ2-7 and V is TRBV29-1, with D perhaps matching TRBD1 (7 bases). The CDR3 is made up of 14 amino acids. Germline V gives CDR1 SQVTM, CDR2 ANQGSEA. V was pared by 4 bases and J by 6 bases, with 19 bases between. The CDR3 DNA reads as TGCAGCGTTGGGGGGGACAGCGGCATCGGCGAGCAGTACTTC. Protein product: CSVGGDSGIGEQYF.

The gene calls are TRBV4-2 and TRBJ2-1, with 12 bases matching TRBD2. In germline, CDR1 is LGHNA, CDR2 YNFKEQ. The ends lost 5 bases at V and 5 bases at J; junction bases unmatched: 4. CDR3 size: 15 residues. CDR3 protein: CASSYTSGGNNEQFF. Here the CDR3 DNA reads TGTGCCAGCAGCTACACTAGCGGGGGGAACAATGAGCAGTTCTTC.

CDR3 protein: CATKAGGASGYEQYF. CDR3 nucleotide sequence: TGTGCCACCAAAGCAGGTGGGGCTAGCGGCTACGAGCAGTACTTC. V and J are TRBV15 and TRBJ2-7; 7 positions agree with TRBD2. Germline CDR1 is LNHNV and CDR2 is YYDKDF (reference sequence). Losses at the gene ends were 7 bases for V and 3 bases for J; bases not matched to a gene: 12. This CDR3 spans 15 amino acids.

The rearrangement uses TRBV18 and TRBJ1-2; D gene uncertain. The germline V gene encodes CDR1 KGHSH and CDR2 LQKENI. The CDR3 loop spans 14 amino acids. V was clipped by 3 bases and J by 7 bases, with 15 bases between them. CDR3 protein: CASSPPTKIGGYTF. CDR3 bases: TGTGCCAGCTCACCCCCGACAAAGATCGGTGGCTACACCTTC.

The chain joins TRBV29-1 to TRBJ2-7, with D unresolved. CDR1 SQVTM and CDR2 ANQGSEA come from the germline V gene. V was pared by 4 bases and J by 0 bases, with 10 bases between. The CDR3 extends over 13 amino acids. In DNA form, the CDR3 reads TGCAGCGTTGCCGGCGGTAACTCCTACGAGCAGTACTTC. It translates to CSVAGGNSYEQYF.

This chain links TRBV5-1 with TRBJ1-5; tentative D call: TRBD1 (5 bases). The CDR3 extends over 14 amino acids. V was pared by 4 bases and J by 2 bases, with 10 bases between. CDR1 is SGHRS, CDR2 YFSETQ, per germline. Here the CDR3 reads CASSAGTGNQPQHF. The CDR3 DNA reads TGCGCCAGCAGCGCAGGGACGGGCAATCAGCCCCAGCATTTT.